Listed below are T cell receptor beta chains from one sample, sequenced in a study of blood T cell repertoires in COVID-19. Here immunoSEQ multiplex PCR was the method, and the copy in TCRdb shows in-frame clones only, minus some. This sample has 200,000 to 300,000 clones; approximately 89% occur once, and the top ten carry approximately 2.5%. The sequencing sample was made of PBMCs or T cells enriched from blood (not recorded which). These receptors all stem from a woman aged 40 to 50 with acute COVID-19. CDR3s include the opening cysteine and the closing phenylalanine or tryptophan. The D gene is left open where the match is weak. Size tells how often a clone was seen (once, few, many) or the class of an expanded clone, and some rows leave it out.

V gene	J gene	D gene	clone size	CDR3 protein	CDR3 DNA
TRBV6-2/TRBV6-3	TRBJ1-1	-	-	CASSQRALPNTEAFF	TGTGCCAGCAGCCAGCGGGCCCTTCCGAACACTGAAGCTTTCTTT
TRBV7-2	TRBJ1-2	-	-	CASSPVGGTNYGYTF	TGTGCCAGCAGCCCCGTCGGAGGCACCAACTATGGCTACACCTTC
TRBV7-9	TRBJ1-2	-	-	CASSLAGRVNYGYTF	TGTGCCAGCAGCTTAGCGGGGAGGGTTAACTATGGCTACACCTTC
TRBV30	TRBJ1-2	TRBD1	few	CAWNRDRGDYGYTF	TGTGCCTGGAACCGGGACAGGGGGGACTATGGCTACACCTTC
TRBV29-1	TRBJ2-2	TRBD1	-	CSGRGLNGELFF	TGCAGCGGTAGGGGGCTCAACGGGGAGCTGTTTTTT
TRBV12-1	TRBJ2-5	-	once	CASSSTSEFTGGGLRETQYF	TGTGCCAGCAGCTCCACCTCTGAATTTACAGGGGGCGGCCTTCGGGAGACCCAGTACTTC
TRBV9	TRBJ2-4	-	-	CASSAGVAKNIQYF	TGTGCCAGCAGCGCGGGAGTAGCCAAAAACATTCAGTACTTC
TRBV27	TRBJ2-2	-	once	CASSTGTGELFF	TGTGCCAGCAGTACGGGGACCGGGGAGCTGTTTTTT
TRBV19	TRBJ2-7	-	-	CASRRGGHEQYF	TGTGCCAGTAGAAGGGGGGGCCACGAGCAGTACTTC
TRBV5-1	TRBJ2-5	TRBD1	-	CASSLGTGDSQETQYF	TGCGCCAGCAGCCTTGGGACAGGGGACTCCCAAGAGACCCAGTACTTC